A single sample gave rise to the 14 T cell receptor beta chains below, sequenced in a study of control samples from healthy donors and cancer patients. Using immunoSEQ multiplex PCR, the repertoire was profiled, and TCRdb retains in-frame clones only, with some absent. The sample holds 150,000 to 200,000 clones, roughly nine tenths seen once. Specimen: blood. Receptors were obtained from a man under 40 in good health.

V is TRBV5-5 and J is TRBJ1-2; D call uncertain. Trimming removed 4 bases from V and 4 bases from J, with 20 bases in between. Germline V gene data show CDR1 as SGHKS and CDR2 as YYEKEE (reference sequence). The CDR3 extends over 16 amino acids. In DNA, the CDR3 is TGTGCCAGCAGCCCAGGAGGCGGAAACCAAATCTATGGCTACACCTTC. This translates into CASSPGGGNQIYGYTF.

V is TRBV28 and J is TRBJ1-5; D may be TRBD1 (5 bases). Looked up from germline, CDR1 is MDHEN and CDR2 is SYDVKM. The CDR3 consists of 16 residues. The V gene lost 4 bases and the J gene lost 1 base, with 14 bases spanning the gap. CDR3 residues: CASSSPGISSNQPQHF. The DNA for the CDR3 is TGTGCCAGCAGTTCCCCAGGGATAAGCAGCAATCAGCCCCAGCATTTT.

The chain couples TRBV6-1 to TRBJ1-2; D is unresolved. The germline gives CDR1 MNHNS, CDR2 SASEGT. This CDR3 region has 14 residues. V dropped 2 bases and J dropped 4 bases, with 11 bases sitting between them. CDR3 sequence: CASSEMARGYGYTF. DNA for the CDR3: TGTGCCAGCAGTGAAATGGCCCGGGGCTATGGCTACACCTTC.

Written as DNA, the CDR3 is TGTGCCAGTAGTACGACAGGGGGTAGCAATCAGCCCCAGCATTTT. It codes for CASSTTGGSNQPQHF. The chain couples TRBV19 to TRBJ1-5; 9 positions match TRBD1. Trimming removed 4 bases from V and 0 bases from J; junction bases left unmatched: 1. This CDR3 is built from 15 residues. Germline values: CDR1 LNHDA, CDR2 SQIVND (reference sequence). The variable domain in full, completed from reference TRBV19 and TRBJ1-5, reads DGGITQSPKYLFRKEGQNVTLSCEQNLNHDAMYWYRQDPGQGLRLIYYSQIVNDFQKGDIAEGYSVSREKKESFPLTVTSAQKNPTAFYLCASSTTGGSNQPQHFGDGTRLSIL.

This rearrangement joins TRBV25-1 to TRBJ2-1; D possibly uses TRBD1 or TRBD2 (5 bases each). CDR3 length equals 11 residues. V was clipped by 8 bases and J by 4 bases, with 6 bases between them. Germline V gene sequence: CDR1 MGHDK, CDR2 SYGVNS. The CDR3 bases are TGTGCCAGCTGGGGGTACAATGAGCAGTTCTTC. Translated: CASWGYNEQFF.

This chain links TRBV14 with TRBJ1-6; D possibly corresponds to TRBD1 (6 bases). This CDR3 contains 14 residues. Germline V gene lookup returns CDR1 SGHDN and CDR2 FVKESK. Trimming shortened V by 3 bases and J by 8 bases, and 11 bases separated the two germline ends. CDR3 amino acids: CASSHRGWDSPLHF. CDR3 DNA: TGTGCCAGCAGCCACAGGGGATGGGATTCACCCCTCCACTTT. The variable domain in full, completed from reference TRBV14 and TRBJ1-6, reads EAGVTQFPSHSVIEKGQTVTLRCDPISGHDNLYWYRRVMGKEIKFLLHFVKESKQDESGMPNNRFLAERTGGTYSTLKVQPAELEDSGVYFCASSHRGWDSPLHFGNGTRLTVT.

J is TRBJ1-1 and V is TRBV24-1; TRBD1 aligns across 9 bases. CDR3 length: 15 amino acids. Germline V lookup: CDR1 KGHDR, CDR2 SFDVKD. V was pared by 4 bases and J by 3 bases, with 5 bases of the junction left unmatched. The CDR3 nucleotides are TGTGCCACCAGTGACTCCAGGACAGGGGACACTGAAGCTTTCTTT. Residues: CATSDSRTGDTEAFF.

The chain links TRBV18 to TRBJ2-2; D is unclear. The V end lost 4 bases, the J end lost 4 bases, and 16 bases lay between the germline ends. The CDR3 is 16 residues long. Germline V gene sequence: CDR1 KGHSH, CDR2 LQKENI. The CDR3 coding sequence is TGTGCCAGCTCACTTACGGCGCCTTCTGGCACCGGGGAGCTGTTTTTT. It codes for CASSLTAPSGTGELFF.

V usage is TRBV3-1 (or the pseudogene TRBV3-2) and J usage is TRBJ2-5; 8 nucleotides match TRBD2. The CDR3 is 17 residues long. Germline CDR1 is LGHDT and CDR2 is YNNKEL (reference sequence). With 0 bases clipped from V and 5 bases from J, the junction kept 11 bases outside the gene matches. This chain's CDR3 is CASSQDWLAGPGETQYF. The DNA of the CDR3 is TGTGCCAGCAGCCAAGATTGGCTAGCGGGCCCTGGGGAGACCCAGTACTTC.

This clone was seen just once. V is TRBV27 and J is TRBJ1-1; D is unclear. CDR1 is MNHEY and CDR2 is SMNVEV in the germline V gene (reference sequence). This CDR3 is 15 amino acids long. Trimming took off 5 bases at V and 1 base at J, with 14 bases between the two ends. CDR3 amino acids: CASSPTKWANTEAFF. As DNA, the CDR3 is TGTGCCAGCAGTCCCACGAAGTGGGCGAACACTGAAGCTTTCTTT.

The chain employs TRBV30 and TRBJ2-7; weak D call: TRBD1 (7 bases). This CDR3 region has 16 residues. Per the germline V gene, CDR1 is GTSNPN and CDR2 is SVGIG (reference sequence). V lost 0 bases, J lost 7 bases, and 22 bases lay in between. The CDR3 spells CAWSVPHHRGRGEQYF. The CDR3 DNA reads as TGTGCCTGGAGTGTACCCCACCACAGGGGCCGGGGGGAGCAGTACTTC. Looking up the rest from reference TRBV30 and TRBJ2-7 gives the full variable domain: SQTIHQWPATLVQPVGSPLSLECTVEGTSNPNLYWYRQAAGRGLQLLFYSVGIGQISSEVPQNLSASRPQDRQFILSSKKLLLSDSGFYLCAWSVPHHRGRGEQYFGPGTRLTVT.

V and J are TRBV4-2 and TRBJ2-3; D gene unclear. Trimming cost V 5 bases and J 2 bases, with 11 bases left between them. There are 14 residues in the CDR3. Per germline, CDR1 LGHNA and CDR2 YNFKEQ. CDR3 DNA sequence: TGTGCCAGCAGCTCAACGGCCTCCACAGATACGCAGTATTTT. It codes for CASSSTASTDTQYF.

The gene calls are TRBV19 and TRBJ1-5, with TRBD1 as a possible D gene (5 bases). This CDR3 region has 17 residues. Germline V lookup: CDR1 LNHDA, CDR2 SQIVND (reference sequence). Trimming took off 3 bases at V and 3 bases at J, with 18 bases between the two ends. The CDR3 loop is CASSIRGGRVFNQPQHF. DNA of the CDR3: TGTGCCAGTAGTATCCGGGGCGGCAGGGTCTTCAATCAGCCCCAGCATTTT. The whole variable domain, filled in from reference TRBV19 and TRBJ1-5, reads DGGITQSPKYLFRKEGQNVTLSCEQNLNHDAMYWYRQDPGQGLRLIYYSQIVNDFQKGDIAEGYSVSREKKESFPLTVTSAQKNPTAFYLCASSIRGGRVFNQPQHFGDGTRLSIL.

This clone has only a few counts. The V and J genes are TRBV3-1 (or the pseudogene TRBV3-2) and TRBJ2-5; D is unresolved. The germline V and J ends were trimmed by 1 base and 1 base, with 10 bases remaining between them. Germline V gives CDR1 LGHDT, CDR2 YNNKEL (reference sequence). The CDR3 extends over 15 amino acids. The CDR3 here is CASSQGSQVQETQYF. The CDR3 coding sequence is TGTGCCAGCAGCCAAGGAAGCCAGGTCCAAGAGACCCAGTACTTC.